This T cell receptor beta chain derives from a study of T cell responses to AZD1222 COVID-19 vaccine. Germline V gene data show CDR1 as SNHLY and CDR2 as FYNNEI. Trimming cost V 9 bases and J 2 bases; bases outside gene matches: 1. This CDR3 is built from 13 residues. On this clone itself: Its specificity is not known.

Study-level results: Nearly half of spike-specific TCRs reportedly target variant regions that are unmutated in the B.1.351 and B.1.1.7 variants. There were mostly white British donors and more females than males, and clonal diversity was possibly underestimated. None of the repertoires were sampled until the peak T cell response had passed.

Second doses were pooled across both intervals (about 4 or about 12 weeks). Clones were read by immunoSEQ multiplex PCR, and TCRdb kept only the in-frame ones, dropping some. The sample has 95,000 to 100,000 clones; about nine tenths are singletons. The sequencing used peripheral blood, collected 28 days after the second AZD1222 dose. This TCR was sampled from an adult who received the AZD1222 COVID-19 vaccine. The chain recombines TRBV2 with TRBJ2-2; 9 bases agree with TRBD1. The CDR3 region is CARDRGNTGELFF. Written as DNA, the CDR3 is TGTGCCAGGGACAGGGGAAACACCGGGGAGCTGTTTTTT.